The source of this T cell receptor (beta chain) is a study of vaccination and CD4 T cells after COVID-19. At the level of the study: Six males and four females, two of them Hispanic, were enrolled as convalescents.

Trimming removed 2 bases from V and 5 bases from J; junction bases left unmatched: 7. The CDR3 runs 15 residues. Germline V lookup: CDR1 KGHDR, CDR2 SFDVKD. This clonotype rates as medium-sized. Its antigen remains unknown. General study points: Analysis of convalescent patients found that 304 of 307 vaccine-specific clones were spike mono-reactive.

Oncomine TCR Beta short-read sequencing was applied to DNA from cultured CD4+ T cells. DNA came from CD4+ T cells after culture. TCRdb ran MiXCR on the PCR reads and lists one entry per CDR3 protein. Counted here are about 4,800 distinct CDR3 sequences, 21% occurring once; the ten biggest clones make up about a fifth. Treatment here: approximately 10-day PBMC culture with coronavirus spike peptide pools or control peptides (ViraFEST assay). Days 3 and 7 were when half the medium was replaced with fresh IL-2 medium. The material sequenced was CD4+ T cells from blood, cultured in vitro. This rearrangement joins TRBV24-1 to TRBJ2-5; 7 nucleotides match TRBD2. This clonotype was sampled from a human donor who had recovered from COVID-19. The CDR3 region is CATSDSQGGEETQYF. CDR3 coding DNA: TGTGCCACCAGTGATTCCCAGGGAGGGGAGGAGACCCAGTACTTC.